The 7 T cell receptor beta chains below come from one sample, sequenced in a study of T-cell reconstitution after alpha-beta-depleted transplantation in children. Unique molecular identifiers were used to barcode this TCRbeta library. TCRdb independently ran MiXCR on the PCR reads; one entry per CDR3 protein. The profile shows around 600,000 distinct CDR3 sequences, about 10% of them singletons. The source was PBMCs from the stem cell graft donor, collected from the stem cell graft. Receptors originate from a human donor who donated a stem cell graft to a child with acute myeloid leukemia.

This chain joins TRBV20-1 and TRBJ2-4; D is possibly TRBD1 or TRBD2 (6 bases each). Germline loops: CDR1 DFQATT, CDR2 SNEGSKA (reference sequence). The CDR3 spans 14 residues. The V end lost 5 bases, the J end lost 4 bases, and 15 bases lay between the germline ends. The CDR3 protein is CSAPTGGGKNIQYF. Here the CDR3 DNA reads TGCAGTGCTCCGACTGGAGGGGGGAAAAACATTCAGTACTTC.

The CDR3 coding sequence is TGTGCCAGCAGCAGGGAAGCGAATAATCAGCCCCAGCATTTT. Its protein product is CASSREANNQPQHF. The chain employs TRBV7-2 and TRBJ1-5, with D hard to call. Trimming pared 5 bases from V and 4 bases from J, leaving 12 bases between. The CDR3 has 14 residues. Per the germline V gene, CDR1 is SGHTA and CDR2 is FQGNSA.

The CDR3 sequence is CASRRGIEQYF. CDR3 sequence (DNA): TGTGCCAGCAGGAGGGGTATTGAGCAGTACTTC. This chain links TRBV2 with TRBJ2-7; tentatively, D is TRBD1 or TRBD2 (5 bases each). Germline assignment: CDR1 SNHLY and CDR2 FYNNEI. The CDR3 has 11 residues. Trimming left V 6 bases short and J 7 bases short, with 10 bases between.

There are many counts of this clonotype. This chain links TRBV18 with TRBJ2-1, with D tentatively TRBD2 (6 bases). Germline V gene data show CDR1 as KGHSH and CDR2 as LQKENI. V was clipped by 3 bases and J by 9 bases, with 9 bases between them. This CDR3 has 12 residues. The CDR3: CASSPRLVEQFF. The CDR3 bases are TGTGCCAGCTCACCGAGACTAGTTGAGCAGTTCTTC.

This clonotype has at least ten counts. The chain uses TRBV11-3 and TRBJ2-5, with D possibly called TRBD1 or TRBD2 (5 bases each). The J call is in doubt because the DNA end fits TRBJ2-3 better. The CDR3 consists of 13 residues. Germline V gene data show CDR1 as SGHNT and CDR2 as YENEEA. CDR3 coding DNA: TGTGCCAGCAGCTTAGTTCAGGGAGAGACGCAGTATTTT. Its protein product is CASSLVQGETQYF.

There are a few counts of this clonotype. The chain has TRBV3-1 and TRBJ2-1; 9 bases agree with TRBD2. The ends lost 0 bases at V and 9 bases at J; junction bases unmatched: 6. This CDR3 is built from 15 residues. In germline, CDR1 is LGHDT, CDR2 YNNKEL (reference sequence). In nucleotides, the CDR3 is TGTGCCAGCAGCCAAGATTTAAGCGGGAGGTTTGAGCAGTTCTTC. This encodes CASSQDLSGRFEQFF.

The chain employs TRBV24-1 and TRBJ1-2; D might be TRBD1 (6 bases). CDR3 length equals 15 residues. Per the germline V gene, CDR1 is KGHDR and CDR2 is SFDVKD. V shed 2 bases and J shed 2 bases, with 11 bases lying between them. CDR3 in amino acids: CATSDSSTGNYGYTF. The CDR3 region has the DNA TGTGCCACCAGTGATTCTTCGACAGGCAACTATGGCTACACCTTC.